The rows below give T cell receptor beta chains drawn from one sample of a study of T cell responses to AZD1222 COVID-19 vaccine. Data came from immunoSEQ multiplex PCR; TCRdb stores just in-frame clones and leaves some out. This table has fewer than 70,000 clones, over 65% appearing once. Material: peripheral blood, obtained 28 days after the second AZD1222 dose. All receptors come from an adult who received the AZD1222 COVID-19 vaccine. Both conserved end residues are part of each CDR3. The order of the fields is V gene, J gene, CDR3 protein.

>TRBV6-5|TRBJ1-2
CASSYGGGGNYGYTF
>TRBV5-1|TRBJ1-1
CASSPRGEALMNTEAFF
>TRBV6-5|TRBJ2-1
CASIGQGAYNEQFF
>TRBV10-3|TRBJ1-1
CAIAGAGNTEAFF
>TRBV7-9|TRBJ2-1
CASSSSGTGNYNEQFF
>TRBV5-1|TRBJ2-5
CASGENQETQYF
>TRBV3-1/TRBV3-2|TRBJ1-4
CASSQQNEKLFF
>TRBV2|TRBJ1-4
CASSPRWNEKLFF
>TRBV2|TRBJ1-2
CASSDDRTPSNYGYTF
>TRBV19|TRBJ1-5
CASSISLWHDQPQHF
>TRBV9|TRBJ2-4
CASSVEGARTGKNIQYF
>TRBV18|TRBJ1-6
CASSPGQGQSPLHF
>TRBV2|TRBJ2-3
CASSPQGRGTDTQYF
>TRBV5-5|TRBJ2-1
CASSMTGRALSVHEQFF
>TRBV5-1|TRBJ1-3
CASSLAPDRGDTLYF
>TRBV11-2|TRBJ2-5
CASSSGWETQYF
>TRBV28|TRBJ1-2
CASEGDRYYGYTF
>TRBV4-2|TRBJ2-3
CASSQDTSGGSGTQYF
>TRBV9|TRBJ1-5
CASSVGTGGQPQHF
>TRBV6-1|TRBJ1-2
CASSDTGAYGYTF
>TRBV2|TRBJ1-5
CATGPDQFNQPQHF
>TRBV11-2|TRBJ2-7
CASSLAPWDRVFYEQYF
>TRBV28|TRBJ1-4
CASSFSDANEKLFF
>TRBV6-5|TRBJ1-3
CASKPNPFSGNTIYF
>TRBV6-6|TRBJ1-2
CASSPTGYGYTF
>TRBV4-2|TRBJ1-4
CASSQLGGNNEKLFF
>TRBV7-2|TRBJ2-2
CASSPKSSLSPFTGELFF
>TRBV11-1|TRBJ2-5
CASSLDVGGWEETQYF
>TRBV19|TRBJ2-1
CASSIAGLGEQFF
>TRBV28|TRBJ1-2
CASSLQGTNGGGYTF
>TRBV9|TRBJ1-4
CASSVTGGTNEKLFF
>TRBV2|TRBJ1-5
CASSVLQGNQPQHF